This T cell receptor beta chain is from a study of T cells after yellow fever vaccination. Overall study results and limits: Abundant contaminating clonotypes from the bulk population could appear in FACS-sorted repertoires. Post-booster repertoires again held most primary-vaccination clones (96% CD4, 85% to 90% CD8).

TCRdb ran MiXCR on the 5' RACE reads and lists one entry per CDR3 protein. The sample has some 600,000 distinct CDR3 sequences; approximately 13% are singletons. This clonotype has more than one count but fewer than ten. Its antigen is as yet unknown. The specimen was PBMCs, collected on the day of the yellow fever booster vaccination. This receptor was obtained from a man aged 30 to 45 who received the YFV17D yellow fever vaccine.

CDR3 nucleotide sequence: TGTGCCAGCAGCCCCCCGGGAGTAATGGAGACCCAGTACTTC. Translated, it gives CASSPPGVMETQYF. The rearrangement uses TRBV7-6 and TRBJ2-5; tentatively, D is TRBD2 (6 bases). Germline lookup yields CDR1 SGHVS and CDR2 FNYEAQ. Trimming shortened V by 5 bases and J by 5 bases, and 15 bases separated the two germline ends. This CDR3 is built from 14 residues.